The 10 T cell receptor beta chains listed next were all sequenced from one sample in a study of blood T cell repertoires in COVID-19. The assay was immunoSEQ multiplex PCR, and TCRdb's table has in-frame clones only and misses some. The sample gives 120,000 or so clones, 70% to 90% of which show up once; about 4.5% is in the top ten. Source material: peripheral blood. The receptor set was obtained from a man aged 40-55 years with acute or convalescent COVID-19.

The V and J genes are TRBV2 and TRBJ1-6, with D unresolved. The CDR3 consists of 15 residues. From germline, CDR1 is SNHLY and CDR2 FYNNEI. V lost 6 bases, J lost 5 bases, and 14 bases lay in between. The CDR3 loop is CASSDPGRNNSPLHF. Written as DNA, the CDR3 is TGTGCCAGCAGCGACCCGGGAAGAAATAATTCACCCCTCCACTTT.

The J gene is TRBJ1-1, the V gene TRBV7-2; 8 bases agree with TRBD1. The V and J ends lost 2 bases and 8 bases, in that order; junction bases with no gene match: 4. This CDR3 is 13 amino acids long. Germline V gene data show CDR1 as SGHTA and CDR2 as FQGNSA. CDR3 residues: CASSLKQGEEAFF. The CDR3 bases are TGTGCCAGCAGCTTAAAACAGGGGGAGGAAGCTTTCTTT. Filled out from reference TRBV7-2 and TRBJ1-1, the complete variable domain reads GAGVSQSPSNKVTEKGKDVELRCDPISGHTALYWYRQSLGQGLEFLIYFQGNSAPDKSGLPSDRFSAERTGGSVSTLTIQRTQQEDSAVYLCASSLKQGEEAFFGQGTRLTVV.

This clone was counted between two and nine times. Written as DNA, the CDR3 is TGTGCCAGCAGTTACTCCCTGGGTTCAAGGGGTGAGCAGTACTTC. Protein: CASSYSLGSRGEQYF. V usage is TRBV6-5 and J usage is TRBJ2-7; D may be TRBD1 (5 bases). The germline gives CDR1 MNHEY, CDR2 SVGAGI. The CDR3 contains 15 residues. Between the trimmed V and J ends, which lost 0 bases and 7 bases, there was a span of 16 bases.

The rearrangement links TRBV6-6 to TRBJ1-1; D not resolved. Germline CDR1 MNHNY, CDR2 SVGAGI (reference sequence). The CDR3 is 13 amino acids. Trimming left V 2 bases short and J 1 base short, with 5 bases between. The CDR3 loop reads CASSYAKNTEAFF. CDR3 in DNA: TGTGCCAGCAGTTACGCGAAGAACACTGAAGCTTTCTTT.

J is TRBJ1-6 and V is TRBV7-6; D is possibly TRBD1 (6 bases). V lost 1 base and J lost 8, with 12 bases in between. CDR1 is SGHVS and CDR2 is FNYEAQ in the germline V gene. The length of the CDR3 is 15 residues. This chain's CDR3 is CASSLVQGSHSPLHF. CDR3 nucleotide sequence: TGTGCCAGCAGCTTAGTTCAGGGGTCTCATTCACCCCTCCACTTT.

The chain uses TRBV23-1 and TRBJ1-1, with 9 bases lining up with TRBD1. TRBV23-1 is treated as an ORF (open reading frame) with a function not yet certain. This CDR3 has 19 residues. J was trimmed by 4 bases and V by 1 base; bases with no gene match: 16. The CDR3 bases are TGCGCCAGCAGTCAATTGGGGCCAAGGGACAGGGCGGTGATCACTGAAGCTTTCTTT. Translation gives CASSQLGPRDRAVITEAFF.

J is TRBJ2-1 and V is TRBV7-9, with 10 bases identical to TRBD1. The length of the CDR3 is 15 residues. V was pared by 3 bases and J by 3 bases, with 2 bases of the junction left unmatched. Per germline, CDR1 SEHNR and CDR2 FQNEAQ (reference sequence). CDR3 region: CASSLGTGVYNEQFF. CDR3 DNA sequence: TGTGCCAGCAGCTTGGGGACAGGGGTCTACAATGAGCAGTTCTTC.

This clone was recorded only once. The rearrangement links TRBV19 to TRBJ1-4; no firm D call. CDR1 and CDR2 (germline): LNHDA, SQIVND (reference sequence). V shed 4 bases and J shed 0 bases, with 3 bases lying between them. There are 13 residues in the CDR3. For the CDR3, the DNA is TGTGCCAGTAGTACTACAACTAATGAAAAACTGTTTTTT. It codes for CASSTTTNEKLFF.

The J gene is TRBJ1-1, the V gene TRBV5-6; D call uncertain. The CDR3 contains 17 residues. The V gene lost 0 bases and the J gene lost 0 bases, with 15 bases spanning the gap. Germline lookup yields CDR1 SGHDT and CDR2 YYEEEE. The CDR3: CASSLAIGSRVNTEAFF. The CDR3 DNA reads TGTGCCAGCAGCTTGGCGATCGGTTCCCGGGTGAACACTGAAGCTTTCTTT.

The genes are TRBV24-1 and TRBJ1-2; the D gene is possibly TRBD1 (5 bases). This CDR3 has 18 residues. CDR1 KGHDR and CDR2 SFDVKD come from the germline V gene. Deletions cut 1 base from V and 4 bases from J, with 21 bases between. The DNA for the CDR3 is TGTGCCACCAGTGATTTCCCCGACAGCTCAAGGCTGATCTATGGCTACACCTTC. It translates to CATSDFPDSSRLIYGYTF.